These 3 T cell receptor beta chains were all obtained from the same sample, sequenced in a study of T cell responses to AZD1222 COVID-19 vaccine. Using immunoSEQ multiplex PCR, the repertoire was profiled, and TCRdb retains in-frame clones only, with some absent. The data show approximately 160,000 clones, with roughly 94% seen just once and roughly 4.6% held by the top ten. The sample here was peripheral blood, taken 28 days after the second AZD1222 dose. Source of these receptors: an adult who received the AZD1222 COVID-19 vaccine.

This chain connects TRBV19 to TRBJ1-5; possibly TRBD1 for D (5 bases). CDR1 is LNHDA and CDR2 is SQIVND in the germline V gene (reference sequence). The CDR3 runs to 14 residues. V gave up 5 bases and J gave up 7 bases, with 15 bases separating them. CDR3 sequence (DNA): TGTGCCAGTAGTCCGCTACGGGACGCGCAGCCCCAGCATTTT. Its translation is CASSPLRDAQPQHF.

CDR3 region: CASSPRWDRVDTGELFF. The CDR3, as DNA: TGTGCCAGCAGCCCCCGGTGGGACAGGGTGGACACCGGGGAGCTGTTTTTT. This chain joins TRBV4-2 and TRBJ2-2; TRBD1 agrees at 9 bases. Trimming cost V 4 bases and J 3 bases; bases outside gene matches: 9. The V gene's germline CDR1 is LGHNA and CDR2 YNFKEQ. CDR3 size: 17 residues.

CDR3 in amino acids: CASSPGVAGPQETQYF. The CDR3 bases are TGTGCCAGCAGCCCAGGGGTAGCGGGACCCCAAGAGACCCAGTACTTC. The V call is TRBV11-3, the J call TRBJ2-5; TRBD2 aligns across 8 bases. CDR1 is SGHNT and CDR2 is YENEEA in the germline V gene. The CDR3 runs 16 residues. After removal of 5 bases from V and 1 base from J, the junction contained 9 bases not matched to a gene.